This paragraph covers one T cell receptor (beta chain) sequence. A clone one base away is much larger, so this may be a read error. Trimming shortened V by 6 bases and J by 0 bases, and 8 bases separated the two germline ends. This CDR3 comprises 13 residues. Germline V gene sequence: CDR1 SGHTA, CDR2 FQGTGA. TCRdb used MiXCR to reprocess the reads, holding one entry per CDR3 protein. The table includes several thousand distinct CDR3 sequences, roughly 32% detected once. The sequenced material came from blood. The receptor's source is a human donor. The chain has TRBV7-3 and TRBJ2-5; D not resolved. The CDR3 sequence is CASSSGHQETQYF. DNA for the CDR3: TGTGCCAGCAGTTCCGGCCACCAAGAGACCCAGTACTTC.